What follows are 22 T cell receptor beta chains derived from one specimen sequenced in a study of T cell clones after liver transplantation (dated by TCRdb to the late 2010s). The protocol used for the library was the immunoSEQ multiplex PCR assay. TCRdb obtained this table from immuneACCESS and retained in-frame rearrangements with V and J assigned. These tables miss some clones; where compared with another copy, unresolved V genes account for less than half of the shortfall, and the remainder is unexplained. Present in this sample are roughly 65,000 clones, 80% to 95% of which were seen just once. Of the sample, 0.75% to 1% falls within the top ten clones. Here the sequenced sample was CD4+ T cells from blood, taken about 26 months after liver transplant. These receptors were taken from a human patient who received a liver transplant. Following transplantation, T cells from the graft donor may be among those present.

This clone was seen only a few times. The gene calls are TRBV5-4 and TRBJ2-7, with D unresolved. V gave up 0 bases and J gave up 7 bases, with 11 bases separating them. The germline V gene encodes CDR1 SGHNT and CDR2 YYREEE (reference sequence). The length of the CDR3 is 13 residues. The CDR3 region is CASSLESMGEQYF. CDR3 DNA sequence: TGTGCCAGCAGCTTGGAATCCATGGGGGAGCAGTACTTC.

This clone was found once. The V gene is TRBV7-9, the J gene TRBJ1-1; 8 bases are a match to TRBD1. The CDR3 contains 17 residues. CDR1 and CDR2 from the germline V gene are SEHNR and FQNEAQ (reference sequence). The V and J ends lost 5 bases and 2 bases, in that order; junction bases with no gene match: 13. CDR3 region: CASSPYARTGPNTEAFF. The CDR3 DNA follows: TGTGCCAGCAGCCCATACGCCCGGACAGGGCCAAACACTGAAGCTTTCTTT.

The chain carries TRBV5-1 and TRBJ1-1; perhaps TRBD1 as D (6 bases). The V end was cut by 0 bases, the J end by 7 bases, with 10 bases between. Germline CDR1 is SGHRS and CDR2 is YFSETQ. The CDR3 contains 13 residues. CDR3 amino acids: CASSLDREFEAFF. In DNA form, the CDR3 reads TGCGCCAGCAGCTTGGACAGGGAGTTTGAAGCTTTCTTT.

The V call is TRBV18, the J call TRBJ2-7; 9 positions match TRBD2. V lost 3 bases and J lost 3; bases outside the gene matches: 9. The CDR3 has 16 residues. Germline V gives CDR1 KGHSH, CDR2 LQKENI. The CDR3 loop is CASSPVRTSAGYEQYF. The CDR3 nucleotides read TGTGCCAGCTCACCGGTCCGGACTAGCGCCGGCTACGAGCAGTACTTC.

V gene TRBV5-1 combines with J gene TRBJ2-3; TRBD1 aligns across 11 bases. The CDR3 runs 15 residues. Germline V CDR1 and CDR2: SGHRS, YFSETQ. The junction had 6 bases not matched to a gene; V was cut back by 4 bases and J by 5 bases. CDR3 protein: CASSLGTGGGDTQYF. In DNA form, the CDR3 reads TGCGCCAGCAGCCTAGGGACAGGGGGAGGAGATACGCAGTATTTT.

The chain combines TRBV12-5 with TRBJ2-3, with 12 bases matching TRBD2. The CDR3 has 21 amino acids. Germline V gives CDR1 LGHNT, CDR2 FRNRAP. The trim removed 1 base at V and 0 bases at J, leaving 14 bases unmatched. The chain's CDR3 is CASGLDSRGLAGTSSTDTQYF. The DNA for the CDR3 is TGTGCTAGTGGTTTGGACAGTAGAGGACTAGCGGGGACCTCGAGCACAGATACGCAGTATTTT.

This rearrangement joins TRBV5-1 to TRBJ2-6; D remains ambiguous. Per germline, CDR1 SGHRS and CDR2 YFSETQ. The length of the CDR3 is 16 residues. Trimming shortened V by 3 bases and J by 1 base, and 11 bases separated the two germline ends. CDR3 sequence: CASSSLLGSGANVLTF. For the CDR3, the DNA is TGCGCCAGCAGCTCTTTGTTGGGATCTGGGGCCAACGTCCTGACTTTC.

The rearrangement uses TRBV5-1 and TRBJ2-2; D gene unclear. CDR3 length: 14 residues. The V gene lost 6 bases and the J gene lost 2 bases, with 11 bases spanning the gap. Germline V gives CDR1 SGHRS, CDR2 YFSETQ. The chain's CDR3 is CASTPATNTGELFF. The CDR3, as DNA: TGCGCCAGCACCCCAGCCACTAACACCGGGGAGCTGTTTTTT.

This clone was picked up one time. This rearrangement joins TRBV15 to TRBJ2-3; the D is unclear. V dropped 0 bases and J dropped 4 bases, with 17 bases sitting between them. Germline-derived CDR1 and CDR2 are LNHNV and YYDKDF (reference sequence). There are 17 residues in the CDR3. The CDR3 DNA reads TGTGCCACCAGCAGAGAGAAGGGTTCGGCTGCCGCAGATACGCAGTATTTT. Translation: CATSREKGSAAADTQYF.

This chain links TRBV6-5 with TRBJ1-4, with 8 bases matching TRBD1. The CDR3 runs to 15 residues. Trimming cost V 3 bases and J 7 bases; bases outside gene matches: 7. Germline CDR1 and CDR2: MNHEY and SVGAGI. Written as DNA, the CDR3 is TGTGCCAGCAGTTATGATGTCAGGGGGCGTGAAAAACTGTTTTTT. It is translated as CASSYDVRGREKLFF.

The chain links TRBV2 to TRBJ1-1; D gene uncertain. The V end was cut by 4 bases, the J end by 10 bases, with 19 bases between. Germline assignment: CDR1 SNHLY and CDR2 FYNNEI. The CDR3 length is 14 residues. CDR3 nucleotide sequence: TGTGCCAGCAGTGCTATCCCACCCCTATGGGGAGCTTTCTTT. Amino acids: CASSAIPPLWGAFF.

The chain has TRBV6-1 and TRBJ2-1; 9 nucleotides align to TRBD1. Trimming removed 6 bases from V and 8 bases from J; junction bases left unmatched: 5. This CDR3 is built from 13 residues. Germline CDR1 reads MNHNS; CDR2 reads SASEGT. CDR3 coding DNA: TGTGCCAGCAGAAACAGGGGGCGGGATGAGCAGTTCTTC. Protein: CASRNRGRDEQFF.

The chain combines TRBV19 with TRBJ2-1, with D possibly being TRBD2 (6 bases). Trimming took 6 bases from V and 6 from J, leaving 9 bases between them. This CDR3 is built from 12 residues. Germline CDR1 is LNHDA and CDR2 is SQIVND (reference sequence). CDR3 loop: CASRTGGNEQFF. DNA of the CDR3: TGTGCCAGTAGAACCGGGGGCAATGAGCAGTTCTTC.

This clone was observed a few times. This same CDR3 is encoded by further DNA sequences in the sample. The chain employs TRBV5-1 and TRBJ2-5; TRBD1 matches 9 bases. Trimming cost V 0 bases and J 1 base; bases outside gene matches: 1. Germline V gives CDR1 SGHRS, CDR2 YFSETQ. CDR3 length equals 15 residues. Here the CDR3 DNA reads TGCGCCAGCAGCTTGGAGGACAGGGGCCAAGAGACCCAGTACTTC. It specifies CASSLEDRGQETQYF. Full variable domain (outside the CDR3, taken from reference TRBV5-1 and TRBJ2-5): KAGVTQTPRYLIKTRGQQVTLSCSPISGHRSVSWYQQTPGQGLQFLFEYFSETQRNKGNFPGRFSGRQFSNSRSEMNVSTLELGDSALYLCASSLEDRGQETQYFGPGTRLLVL.

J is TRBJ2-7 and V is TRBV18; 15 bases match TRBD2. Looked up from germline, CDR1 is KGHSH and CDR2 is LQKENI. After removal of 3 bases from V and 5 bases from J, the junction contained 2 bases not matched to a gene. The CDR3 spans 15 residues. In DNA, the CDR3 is TGTGCCAGCTCACCGGGGACTAGCGGGAGGAACGAGCAGTACTTC. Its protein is CASSPGTSGRNEQYF.

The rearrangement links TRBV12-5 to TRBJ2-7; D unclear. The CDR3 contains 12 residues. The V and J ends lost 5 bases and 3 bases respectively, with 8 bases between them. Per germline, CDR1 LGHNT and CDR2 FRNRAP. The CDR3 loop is CASGMGNYEQYF. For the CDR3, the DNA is TGTGCTAGTGGTATGGGAAACTACGAGCAGTACTTC.

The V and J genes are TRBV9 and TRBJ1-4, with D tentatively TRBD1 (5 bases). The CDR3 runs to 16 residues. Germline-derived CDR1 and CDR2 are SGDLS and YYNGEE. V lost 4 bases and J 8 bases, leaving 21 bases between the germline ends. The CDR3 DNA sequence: TGTGCCAGCAGCCCTTCCGGGACGATGTTATGGGAAAAACTGTTTTTT. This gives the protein CASSPSGTMLWEKLFF.

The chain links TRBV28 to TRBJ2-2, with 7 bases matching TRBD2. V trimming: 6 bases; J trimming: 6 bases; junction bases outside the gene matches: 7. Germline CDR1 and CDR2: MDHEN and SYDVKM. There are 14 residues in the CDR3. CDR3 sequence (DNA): TGTGCCAGCAGCATGGGAGGGAGTGCCGGGGAGCTGTTTTTT. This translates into CASSMGGSAGELFF.

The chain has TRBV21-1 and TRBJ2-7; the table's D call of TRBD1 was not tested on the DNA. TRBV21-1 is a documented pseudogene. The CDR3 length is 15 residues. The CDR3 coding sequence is TGTGCCAGCCGGAAAGGGGGGACAGGCGCCTACGAGCAGTACTTC. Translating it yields CASRKGGTGAYEQYF.

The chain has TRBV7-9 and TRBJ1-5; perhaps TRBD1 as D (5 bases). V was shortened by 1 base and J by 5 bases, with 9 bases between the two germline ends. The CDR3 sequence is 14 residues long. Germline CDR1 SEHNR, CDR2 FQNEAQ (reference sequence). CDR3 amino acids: CASSLGGDYQPQHF. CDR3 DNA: TGTGCCAGCAGCTTAGGTGGGGACTATCAGCCCCAGCATTTT.

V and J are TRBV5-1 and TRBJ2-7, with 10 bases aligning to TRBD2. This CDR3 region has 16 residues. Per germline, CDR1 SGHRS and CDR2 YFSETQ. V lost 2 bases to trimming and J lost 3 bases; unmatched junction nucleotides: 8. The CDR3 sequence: CASSFHLAGESYEQYF. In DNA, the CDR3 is TGCGCCAGCAGCTTCCACCTAGCGGGAGAGAGCTACGAGCAGTACTTC.

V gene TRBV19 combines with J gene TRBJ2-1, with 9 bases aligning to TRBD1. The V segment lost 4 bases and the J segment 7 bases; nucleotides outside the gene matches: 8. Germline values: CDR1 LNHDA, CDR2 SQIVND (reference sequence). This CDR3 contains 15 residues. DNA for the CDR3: TGTGCCAGTAGTACCCTAGGGGGACAGGGAAATGAGCAGTTCTTC. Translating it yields CASSTLGGQGNEQFF.